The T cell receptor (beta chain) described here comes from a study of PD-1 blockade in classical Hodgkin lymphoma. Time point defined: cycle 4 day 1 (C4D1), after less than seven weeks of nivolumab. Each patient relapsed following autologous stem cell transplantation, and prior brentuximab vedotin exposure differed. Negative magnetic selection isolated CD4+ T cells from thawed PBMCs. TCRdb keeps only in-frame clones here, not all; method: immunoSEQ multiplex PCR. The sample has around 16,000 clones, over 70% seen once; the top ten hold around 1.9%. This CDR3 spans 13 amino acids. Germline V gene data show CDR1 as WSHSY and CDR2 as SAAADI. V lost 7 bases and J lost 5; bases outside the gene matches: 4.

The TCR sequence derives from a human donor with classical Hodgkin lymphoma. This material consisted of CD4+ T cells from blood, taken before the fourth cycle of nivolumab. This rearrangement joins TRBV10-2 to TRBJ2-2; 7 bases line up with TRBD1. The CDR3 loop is CASTGQPTGELFF. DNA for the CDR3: TGCGCCAGCACGGGACAGCCTACCGGGGAGCTGTTTTTT.